A single sample is the source of the 2 T cell receptor beta chains below, sequenced in a study of long-term antiretroviral therapy in people with HIV. They ran version v3.0 of the immunoSEQ assay at survey level. Only in-frame clones appear in the TCRdb table, and some are missing; sequencing was by immunoSEQ multiplex PCR. Among around 16,000 clones, approximately 90% were seen once, and the ten largest hold 12%. This sample comprised unsorted PBMCs, obtained 0.7 years before starting antiretroviral therapy. The receptors were sampled from a man aged 50 to 60 with HIV.

V gene TRBV19 combines with J gene TRBJ2-7, with D possibly being TRBD1 (6 bases). V was pared by 6 bases and J by 8 bases, with 20 bases between. This CDR3 region has 14 residues. Germline V lookup: CDR1 LNHDA, CDR2 SQIVND (reference sequence). In nucleotides, the CDR3 is TGTGCCAGTAGCACGATTTCTGGACAGAGGAAGCAGTACTTC. This sequence encodes CASSTISGQRKQYF.

V is TRBV7-2 and J is TRBJ2-1; D is perhaps TRBD2 (5 bases). Trimming left V 8 bases short and J 3 bases short, with 20 bases between. Germline values: CDR1 SGHTA, CDR2 FQGNSA. This CDR3 is 16 amino acids long. The CDR3 sequence: CASRRVSREYYNEQFF. As DNA, the CDR3 is TGTGCCAGCCGCCGCGTCTCGAGGGAATACTACAATGAGCAGTTCTTC.